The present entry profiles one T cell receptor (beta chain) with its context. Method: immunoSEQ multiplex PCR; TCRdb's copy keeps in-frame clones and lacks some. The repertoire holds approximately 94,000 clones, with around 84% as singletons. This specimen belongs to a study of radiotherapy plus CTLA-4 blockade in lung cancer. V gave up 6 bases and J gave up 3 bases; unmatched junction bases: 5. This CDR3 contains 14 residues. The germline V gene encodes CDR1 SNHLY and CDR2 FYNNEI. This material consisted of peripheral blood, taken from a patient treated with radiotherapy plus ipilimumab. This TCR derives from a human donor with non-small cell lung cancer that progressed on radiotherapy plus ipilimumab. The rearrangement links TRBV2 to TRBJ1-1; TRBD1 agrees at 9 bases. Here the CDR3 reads CASRQTGGYTEAFF. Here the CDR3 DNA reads TGTGCCAGCAGGCAAACAGGGGGCTACACTGAAGCTTTCTTT.